Listed below are T cell receptor beta chains from one sample, sequenced in a study of identical twins. A single record per CDR3 protein comes from TCRdb applying MiXCR to the 5' RACE reads. The sample lists more than 1.5 million distinct CDR3 sequences, under 35% occurring once. Material for sequencing was cord blood. All receptors derive from a newborn girl in good health. Each CDR3 is given with its conserved first and last residue. The order of the fields is V gene, J gene, D gene, clone size, CDR3 DNA, CDR3 protein. The D gene is left open where the match is weak. Expanded clones get a size class; other rows say once, few or many, or leave the size out.

TRBV12-5	TRBJ1-2	TRBD1	.	TGTGCTAGTGGTTTGGCACCGGGACAGGGAGAATATGGCTACACCTTC	CASGLAPGQGEYGYTF
TRBV29-1	TRBJ2-1	TRBD1	many	TGCAGCGTTGAATTAGGACAGGGGGCCTACAATGAGCAGTTCTTC	CSVELGQGAYNEQFF
TRBV4-2	TRBJ1-2	.	.	TGTGCCAGCAGCCAAGATCTGCGTTCACAGGGTGGCTACACCTTC	CASSQDLRSQGGYTF
TRBV19	TRBJ2-7	.	.	TGTGCCAGTAGTATAGGTCCGGAGGGGTCCTACGAGCAGTACTTC	CASSIGPEGSYEQYF
TRBV27	TRBJ2-7	TRBD2	.	TGTGCCAGCAGCTCCCCCCCGCGGGAGGCCAACAATGAGCAGTACTTC	CASSSPPREANNEQYF
TRBV20-1	TRBJ1-2	TRBD1	.	TGCAGTGCTACTTTTCCGGGACAGTGGTGGAATGGCTACACCTTC	CSATFPGQWWNGYTF
TRBV11-2	TRBJ1-2	.	few	TGTGCCAGCAGCCGAGCCGTCCCGATCGACGGCTACACCTTC	CASSRAVPIDGYTF
TRBV30	TRBJ1-2	TRBD1	.	TGTGCCTGGAGTCGGACAGGCTATGGCTACACCTTC	CAWSRTGYGYTF
TRBV12-3/TRBV12-4	TRBJ2-3	.	.	TGTGCCAGCAGTTTTTGGCAGGGCACAGATACGCAGTATTTT	CASSFWQGTDTQYF
TRBV9	TRBJ1-1	.	.	TGTGCCAGCAGCGTGGATCTACAGGGAGTAGGCACTGAAGCTTTCTTT	CASSVDLQGVGTEAFF
TRBV19	TRBJ2-7	TRBD2	once	TGTGCCAGTAGTATAGCGGGAGGAGCAATCTACGAGCAGTACTTC	CASSIAGGAIYEQYF
TRBV20-1	TRBJ1-1	.	few	TGCAGTGCCCGGACTGGGATAAACACTGAAGCTTTCTTT	CSARTGINTEAFF
TRBV18	TRBJ2-7	TRBD1	few	TGTGCCAGCTCGCCCGGGACAGGGGAAGCCTACGAGCAGTACTTC	CASSPGTGEAYEQYF
TRBV10-2	TRBJ2-1	TRBD2	few	TGCGCCAGCTGGGGACTAGCGGCCAATGAGCAGTTCTTC	CASWGLAANEQFF
TRBV4-1	TRBJ2-1	.	.	TGCGCCAGCAGCCAAGTATTTGGGGCGCAGTTCTTC	CASSQVFGAQFF
TRBV3-1	TRBJ2-1	TRBD2	.	TGTGCCAGCAGCCAAGATTGGCCTAGCGGGAGCGATGAGCAGTTCTTC	CASSQDWPSGSDEQFF
TRBV29-1	TRBJ1-2	.	many	TGCAGCGTTCATCAGGGGAACTATGGCTACACCTTC	CSVHQGNYGYTF
TRBV24-1	TRBJ1-5	.	few	TGTGCCACCAGTGAAGCGGGGCTCAATCAGCCCCAGCATTTT	CATSEAGLNQPQHF
TRBV5-1	TRBJ2-7	.	.	TGCGCCAGCAGCTTGGGGGTTAAGTACGAGCAGTACTTC	CASSLGVKYEQYF
TRBV19	TRBJ2-1	TRBD1	.	TGTGCCAGTAGTATGAGGGACAGGGGGGGCAATGAGCAGTTCTTC	CASSMRDRGGNEQFF
TRBV25-1	TRBJ2-2	.	.	TGTGCCAGCAGTGAATCCGGGACCGCCCAAACCGGGGAGCTGTTTTTT	CASSESGTAQTGELFF
TRBV5-1	TRBJ2-3	TRBD2	.	TGCGCCAGCAGCTACGGCCGGACTAGTTTCGGCACAGATACGCAGTATTTT	CASSYGRTSFGTDTQYF
TRBV12-3/TRBV12-4	TRBJ1-4	.	few	TGTGCCAGCGGACCCACCGGGACAAGCAATGAAAAACTGTTTTTT	CASGPTGTSNEKLFF